Following are 11 T cell receptor beta chains from one sample sequenced in a study of control samples from healthy donors and cancer patients. Profiled with immunoSEQ multiplex PCR; TCRdb holds only in-frame clones, not every one. The table lists some 120,000 clones, around 90% of them singletons, with approximately 2.7% in the top ten. The sample was blood. The receptors were sampled from a man in his late teens or twenties in good health.

The rearrangement uses TRBV10-3 and TRBJ2-3; TRBD2 agrees at 10 bases. The CDR3 has 13 amino acids. Germline trimming cut 8 bases from V and 3 bases from J; bases unmatched to any gene: 2. Germline CDR1 ENHRY, CDR2 SYGVKD. This CDR3 reads CAILAGETDTQYF. CDR3 sequence (DNA): TGTGCCATCCTAGCGGGAGAAACAGATACGCAGTATTTT.

CDR3 in amino acids: CASSLNLAGGQTSTDTQYF. In nucleotides, the CDR3 is TGCGCCAGCAGCTTGAATCTAGCGGGAGGCCAGACTAGCACAGATACGCAGTATTTT. The chain combines TRBV5-1 with TRBJ2-3, with 11 bases lining up with TRBD2. Germline values: CDR1 SGHRS, CDR2 YFSETQ. V shed 1 base and J 0 bases; nucleotides not matched to a gene: 10. The CDR3 has 19 amino acids.

The rearrangement uses TRBV13 and TRBJ2-2; maybe TRBD2 (6 bases). There are 15 residues in the CDR3. V lost 3 bases and J 1 base, leaving 9 bases between the germline ends. The V gene's germline CDR1 is PRHDT and CDR2 FYEKMQ (reference sequence). The DNA for the CDR3 is TGTGCCAGCAGCTTCGGAGGGATGAACACCGGGGAGCTGTTTTTT. Amino acids: CASSFGGMNTGELFF. Full variable domain (outside the CDR3, taken from reference TRBV13 and TRBJ2-2): AAGVIQSPRHLIKEKRETATLKCYPIPRHDTVYWYQQGPGQDPQFLISFYEKMQSDKGSIPDRFSAQQFSDYHSELNMSSLELGDSALYFCASSFGGMNTGELFFGEGSRLTVL.

The chain has TRBV6-1 and TRBJ2-7, with no clear D. CDR3 length equals 13 residues. The V gene lost 2 bases and the J gene lost 5 bases, with 10 bases spanning the gap. Germline V CDR1 and CDR2: MNHNS, SASEGT. Here the CDR3 DNA reads TGTGCCAGCAGTGAACTTTCCCGAAACGAGCAGTACTTC. Residues: CASSELSRNEQYF.

This clone was seen a single time. The genes are TRBV7-9 and TRBJ2-7, with TRBD1 matching over 8 bases. V was clipped by 6 bases and J by 7 bases; unmatched bases: 5. Germline values: CDR1 SEHNR, CDR2 FQNEAQ (reference sequence). This CDR3 is built from 12 residues. CDR3 protein: CASSKDRDEQYF. CDR3 bases: TGTGCCAGCAGTAAGGACAGGGATGAGCAGTACTTC.

The rearrangement joins TRBV6-6 to TRBJ1-1; D remains ambiguous. The germline CDR1 and CDR2 sequences are MNHNY and SVGAGI (reference sequence). Trimming took off 5 bases at V and 2 bases at J, with 9 bases between the two ends. The CDR3 totals 13 residues. The CDR3 region is CASSEDGNTEAFF. The DNA of the CDR3 is TGTGCCAGCAGTGAGGACGGAAACACTGAAGCTTTCTTT.

The CDR3 sequence is CASSGTRGTEAFF. The CDR3 DNA sequence: TGTGCCAGCAGCGGGACCAGGGGAACTGAAGCTTTCTTT. This chain links TRBV7-9 with TRBJ1-1, with a tentative D call TRBD1 (6 bases). The CDR3 has 13 amino acids. The germline V and J ends were trimmed by 5 bases and 5 bases, with 12 bases remaining between them. Germline V gene data show CDR1 as SEHNR and CDR2 as FQNEAQ (reference sequence). The variable domain in full, with the rest retrieved from reference TRBV7-9 and TRBJ1-1, is DTGVSQNPRHKITKRGQNVTFRCDPISEHNRLYWYRQTLGQGPEFLTYFQNEAQLEKSRLLSDRFSAERPKGSFSTLEIQRTEQGDSAMYLCASSGTRGTEAFFGQGTRLTVV.

V gene TRBV2 combines with J gene TRBJ1-2; 8 bases agree with TRBD1. V lost 6 bases, J lost 0 bases, and 9 bases stayed unmatched. Germline V CDR1 and CDR2: SNHLY, FYNNEI. The CDR3 is 16 residues long. The CDR3 loop reads CASRGAGGSPNYGYTF. The CDR3 DNA follows: TGTGCCAGCAGAGGCGCAGGGGGCTCCCCTAACTATGGCTACACCTTC.

This chain uses TRBV4-3 with TRBJ1-1, with D possibly being TRBD1 (6 bases). Per germline, CDR1 LGHNA and CDR2 YSLEER. The germline V and J ends were trimmed by 2 bases and 1 base, with 8 bases remaining between them. CDR3 length: 14 amino acids. CDR3 nucleotide sequence: TGCGCCAGCAGCCAAAGGGGGGAGAACACTGAAGCTTTCTTT. The encoded protein is CASSQRGENTEAFF.

The chain is built from TRBV5-4 and TRBJ2-3; TRBD1 matches at 9 bases. Germline values: CDR1 SGHNT, CDR2 YYREEE (reference sequence). With 4 bases clipped from V and 4 bases from J, the junction kept 1 base outside the gene matches. This CDR3 contains 13 residues. CDR3 residues: CASSRDRADTQYF. The CDR3 DNA is TGTGCCAGCAGCCGGGACAGGGCAGATACGCAGTATTTT. Full variable domain (outside the CDR3, taken from reference TRBV5-4 and TRBJ2-3): ETGVTQSPTHLIKTRGQQVTLRCSSQSGHNTVSWYQQALGQGPQFIFQYYREEENGRGNFPPRFSGLQFPNYSSELNVNALELDDSALYLCASSRDRADTQYFGPGTRLTVL.

As for this clone: Other DNA sequences in the sample encode the same CDR3. The rearrangement links TRBV18 to TRBJ2-5; D call uncertain. Between the trimmed V and J ends, which lost 0 bases and 5 bases, there was a span of 4 bases. Germline V gene data show CDR1 as KGHSH and CDR2 as LQKENI. The CDR3 is made up of 12 amino acids. The DNA for the CDR3 is TGTGCCAGCTCACCACCAGGGGAGACCCAGTACTTC. The encoded protein is CASSPPGETQYF.